Shown below are 11 T cell receptor beta chains from a single sample sequenced in a study of beta chain features in type 1 diabetes. Broader study findings: Moderate yet significant TCRB CDR3 shortening was seen in Type 1 diabetes patients in all four CD4+ subsets.

No antigen has been assigned to these receptors. Expressed TCRB transcripts got sequenced, as all isolated RNA was reverse transcribed. Method: immunoSEQ multiplex PCR; TCRdb's copy keeps in-frame clones and lacks some. The repertoire includes more than 300,000 clones, around 9% of them detected once, and over 0.95% sits in the top ten. Source material: central memory CD4+ T cells from blood. The receptors were gathered from a man aged 30 to 45 with type 1 diabetes.

This clone appeared a few times. V usage is TRBV14 and J usage is TRBJ1-4; the D gene is possibly TRBD1 (6 bases). CDR3 length: 17 amino acids. Germline values: CDR1 SGHDN, CDR2 FVKESK. The V and J ends lost 0 bases and 1 base respectively, with 12 bases between them. In DNA form, the CDR3 reads TGTGCCAGCAGCCAAGACCTATCGGACAGAACTAATGAAAAACTGTTTTTT. Protein product: CASSQDLSDRTNEKLFF.

This chain uses TRBV6-5 with TRBJ2-7, with 9 bases fitting TRBD1. The CDR3 is 14 residues long. Trimming cost V 5 bases and J 3 bases; bases outside gene matches: 5. CDR1 and CDR2 from the germline V gene are MNHEY and SVGAGI. The CDR3: CASSRPGQGYEQYF. Here the CDR3 DNA reads TGTGCCAGCAGTCGCCCGGGACAGGGCTACGAGCAGTACTTC.

This chain connects TRBV5-4 to TRBJ2-5; 7 nucleotides agree with TRBD2. The length of the CDR3 is 14 residues. Germline loops: CDR1 SGHNT, CDR2 YYREEE (reference sequence). After removal of 1 base from V and 2 bases from J, the junction contained 2 bases not matched to a gene. In nucleotides, the CDR3 is TGTGCCAGCAGCTTGCGCGGGGGACAAGAGACCCAGTACTTC. Amino acids: CASSLRGGQETQYF.

This clone was seen a few times. V usage is TRBV14 and J usage is TRBJ2-2; 11 bases fit TRBD2. CDR3 length equals 15 residues. From germline, CDR1 is SGHDN and CDR2 FVKESK. Trimming removed 0 bases from V and 7 bases from J; junction bases left unmatched: 1. The CDR3 spells CASSQELAGVGELFF. The CDR3 DNA follows: TGTGCCAGCAGCCAAGAACTAGCGGGGGTCGGGGAGCTGTTTTTT. The whole variable domain, remainder taken from reference TRBV14 and TRBJ2-2, is EAGVTQFPSHSVIEKGQTVTLRCDPISGHDNLYWYRRVMGKEIKFLLHFVKESKQDESGMPNNRFLAERTGGTYSTLKVQPAELEDSGVYFCASSQELAGVGELFFGEGSRLTVL.

This CDR3 reads CASDSSGTHNEQFF. Here the CDR3 DNA reads TGTGCTAGCGATTCTTCCGGGACCCACAATGAGCAGTTCTTC. The chain carries TRBV12-5 and TRBJ2-1; D is possibly TRBD1 or TRBD2 (5 bases each). This CDR3 is 14 amino acids long. The V and J ends lost 9 bases and 5 bases respectively, with 17 bases between them. Germline V lookup: CDR1 LGHNT, CDR2 FRNRAP.

The rearrangement links TRBV27 to TRBJ1-1; 7 bases line up with TRBD1. The trim removed 2 bases at V and 6 bases at J, leaving 3 bases unmatched. Germline CDR1 and CDR2: MNHEY and SMNVEV (reference sequence). This CDR3 is built from 13 residues. CDR3 loop: CASSLKGTAEAFF. The CDR3 DNA follows: TGTGCCAGCAGTTTAAAAGGGACAGCTGAAGCTTTCTTT.

This rearrangement joins TRBV9 to TRBJ2-5; possible D gene TRBD1, 6 bases. The CDR3 spans 13 residues. Between the trimmed V and J ends, which lost 3 bases and 5 bases, there was a span of 11 bases. CDR1 is SGDLS and CDR2 is YYNGEE in the germline V gene. CDR3 residues: CASSGQVAETQYF. CDR3 sequence (DNA): TGTGCCAGCAGCGGACAGGTGGCGGAGACCCAGTACTTC.

The rearrangement uses TRBV11-2 and TRBJ2-4, with 8 bases that match TRBD1. The V gene's germline CDR1 is SGHAT and CDR2 FQNNGV. The trim removed 1 base at V and 4 bases at J, leaving 15 bases unmatched. The CDR3 consists of 19 residues. The DNA of the CDR3 is TGTGCCAGCAGCTTAGCCCTCCCGACAGGGGATCGCACAAAAAACATTCAGTACTTC. It yields the protein CASSLALPTGDRTKNIQYF.

The rearrangement links TRBV6-5 to TRBJ2-7; D might be TRBD2 (5 bases). The V gene's germline CDR1 is MNHEY and CDR2 SVGAGI. V lost 1 base, J lost 0 bases, and 7 bases lay in between. The CDR3 is made up of 14 amino acids. The CDR3 region is CASSYYRDSYEQYF. As DNA, the CDR3 is TGTGCCAGCAGTTACTACCGGGACTCCTACGAGCAGTACTTC.

This clone has ten or more counts. V gene TRBV7-2 combines with J gene TRBJ2-7; D gene unclear. There are 14 residues in the CDR3. Trimming took off 1 base at V and 5 bases at J, with 12 bases between the two ends. Germline CDR1 and CDR2: SGHTA and FQGNSA. The chain's CDR3 is CASSLDPTWDEQYF. The CDR3 region has the DNA TGTGCCAGCAGCTTAGACCCGACCTGGGACGAGCAGTACTTC.

This clone was seen repeatedly, ten times or more. This chain uses TRBV5-1 with TRBJ2-7, with 11 bases fitting TRBD1. CDR1 is SGHRS and CDR2 is YFSETQ in the germline V gene. Unmatched junction bases numbered 6, after V lost 4 bases and J lost 6 bases. The CDR3 covers 14 residues. The CDR3 sequence: CASSRTGGEGEQYF. Written as DNA, the CDR3 is TGCGCCAGCAGCCGGACAGGGGGCGAGGGCGAGCAGTACTTC.